This TCR beta chain was recovered during a study of blood T cell repertoires in COVID-19. Background on the study: The cDNA or gDNA used as material had been derived from T cells, B-cell-depleted T cells, or PBMCs.

Assignment of participants to cohorts was predicated upon participant-reported clinical history. Two consecutive negative NP/OP PCR tests, clearance, or resolved symptoms defined Cohort 3 recovery. Germline CDR1 reads SGHDT; CDR2 reads YYEEEE. Between the trimmed V and J ends, which lost 0 bases and 4 bases, there was a span of 13 bases. The CDR3 runs to 15 residues. Original analysis: Reference gene primer amplification gave estimated nucleated cell counts. The table came from immunoSEQ multiplex PCR; TCRdb's copy has only in-frame clones and leaves some out. V, J and clone size derive from that table, while D and trimming were established from the DNA sequence. The table has roughly 330,000 clones, around 87% seen once.

Sequencing was carried out using PBMCs or T cells enriched from blood (not recorded which). The sequence was obtained from a woman in her 30s who had recovered from COVID-19. The rearrangement links TRBV5-6 to TRBJ1-2; D ambiguous. The CDR3 DNA follows: TGTGCCAGCAGCTTGGCCCTCTCGCGGGCCTATGGCTACACCTTC. Translated, it gives CASSLALSRAYGYTF.